This TCR beta chain emerged from a study of human T cells and chemical hapten exposure. On the study more broadly: The variation in per-sample TCR yields arose mainly from small differences in pooled library volumes. Study observations and caveats: Sensitizing to DPC left TCRs with a frequency above 1 in 1000 unaltered. Significantly greater numbers of large CDR3 similarity clusters came from expanded TCRs than from controls. Patch test score tracked positively with PT1 expanded TCR counts.

Trimming at V came to 7 bases and at J to 3 bases, leaving 14 bases not matched to a gene. Looked up from germline, CDR1 is SNHLY and CDR2 is FYNNEI. This CDR3 has 16 residues. One entry per CDR3 protein, called by TCRdb with MiXCR from the RACE reads. The sample includes 150,000 to 200,000 distinct CDR3 sequences, around a quarter of them seen just once. Time point defined: patch test 3, about 24 weeks after DPC sensitization. Treatment of the sample: therapeutic diphenylcyclopropenone sensitization with weekly scalp DPC. Concerning this clonotype: Its target is not known.

This material consisted of whole blood, taken in connection with sensitization to the hapten diphenylcyclopropenone (DPC). This clonotype was sampled from a woman between 18 and 29 years old with alopecia areata. Some clones in this sample may be carry-over from other donors' samples. This chain joins TRBV2 and TRBJ1-1; 7 bases fit TRBD1. This CDR3 reads CASNLRQGAWDTEAFF. The CDR3 nucleotides are TGTGCCAGCAACCTGCGACAGGGTGCATGGGACACTGAAGCTTTCTTT.